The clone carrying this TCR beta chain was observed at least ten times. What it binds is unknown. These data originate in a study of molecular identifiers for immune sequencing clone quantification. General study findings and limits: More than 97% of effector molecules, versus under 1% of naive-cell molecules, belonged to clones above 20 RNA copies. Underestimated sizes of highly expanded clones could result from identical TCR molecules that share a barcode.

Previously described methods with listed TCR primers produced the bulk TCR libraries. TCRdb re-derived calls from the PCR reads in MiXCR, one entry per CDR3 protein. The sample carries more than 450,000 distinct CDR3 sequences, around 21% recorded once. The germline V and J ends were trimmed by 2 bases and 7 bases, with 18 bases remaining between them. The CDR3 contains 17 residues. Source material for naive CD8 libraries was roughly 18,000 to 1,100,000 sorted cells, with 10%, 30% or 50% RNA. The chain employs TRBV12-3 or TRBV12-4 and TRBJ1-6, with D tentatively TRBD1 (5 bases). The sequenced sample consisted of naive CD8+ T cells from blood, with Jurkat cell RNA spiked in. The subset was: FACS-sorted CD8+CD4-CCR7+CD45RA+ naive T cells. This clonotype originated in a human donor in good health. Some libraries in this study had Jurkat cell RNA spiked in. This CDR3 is CASSLPRTLATNSPLHF. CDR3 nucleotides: TGTGCCAGCAGTTTACCCCGGACATTAGCCACCAATTCACCCCTCCACTTT.